The rows below give T cell receptor beta chains drawn from one sample of a study of cytomegalovirus exposure and HLA in healthy donors. Measured with immunoSEQ multiplex PCR; TCRdb has only the in-frame clones, and not every one. In the table there are tens of thousands of clones, around three quarters of which are singletons. The sample taken for sequencing was PBMCs. The receptors were gathered from a woman aged 45 to 65 in good health and CMV-seropositive. Each CDR3 is given with its conserved first and last residue. D genes are given only for firm matches. Part of the rows lack a size; the others show once, few, many or a class for expanded clones.

TRBV7-9,TRBD1,.,TRBJ1-2,CASSFGGQTYGYTF,TGTGCCAGCAGCTTCGGGGGACAGACCTATGGCTACACCTTC
TRBV6-1,TRBD1,few,TRBJ2-2,CASRDRGLQHGELFF,TGTGCCAGCAGGGACAGGGGGCTTCAGCACGGGGAGCTGTTTTTT
TRBV7-9,.,.,TRBJ2-1,CASSGGNEQFF,TGTGCCAGCAGCGGAGGCAATGAGCAGTTCTTC
TRBV9,.,.,TRBJ1-1,CASSGGSRTEAFF,TGTGCCAGCAGCGGCGGGAGTCGAACTGAAGCTTTCTTT
TRBV28,TRBD1,.,TRBJ1-2,CASTMRPGQGSGYTF,TGTGCCAGCACCATGAGACCGGGACAGGGGTCTGGCTACACCTTC
TRBV27,TRBD2,few,TRBJ2-4,CASAIAGAKNIQYF,TGTGCCAGCGCAATAGCGGGAGCCAAAAACATTCAGTACTTC
TRBV28,.,.,TRBJ1-5,CASTAGQSLQPQHF,TGTGCCAGCACAGCCGGACAGTCGCTACAGCCCCAGCATTTT
TRBV19,.,.,TRBJ2-1,CASSIAGSPYNEQFF,TGTGCCAGTAGTATAGCCGGGAGTCCTTACAATGAGCAGTTCTTC
TRBV14,TRBD1,.,TRBJ1-1,CASSLRDRLYGEAFF,TGTGCCAGCAGCCTCCGGGACAGGTTATACGGTGAAGCTTTCTTT
TRBV28,TRBD1,once,TRBJ2-2,CASSLGTGFRTGELFF,TGTGCCAGCAGTTTAGGGACAGGCTTTAGAACCGGGGAGCTGTTTTTT
TRBV6-5,.,.,TRBJ1-1,CASSYSAGLNTEAFF,TGTGCCAGCAGTTACTCTGCAGGGCTGAACACTGAAGCTTTCTTT